One sample yielded the 28 T cell receptor beta chains listed below, sequenced in a study of T cells in women clearing cervical HPV infection listed by TCRdb under 2018. The receptor library was made with the immunoSEQ multiplex PCR assay. TCRdb re-hosts the immuneACCESS table, in-frame sequences only. Its copies lack some clones; in the studies checked, an unresolved V gene accounts for under half of them, and the cause for the rest is not known. The sample table on file contains 20,000 to 30,000 clones. Clones ranked in the top ten supply 6.6% of the sample. What was sequenced was blood buffy coat. All receptors come from a woman aged 18 to 75 with a cervical HPV16 infection that either progressed to CIN3+ or cleared (not recorded which).

Points on this clone: The read falls 3 residues short of the CDR3 end, and the missing part is taken from the germline J gene. The V and J genes are TRBV2 and TRBJ2-3; 7 bases map to TRBD1. Looked up from germline, CDR1 is SNHLY and CDR2 is FYNNEI. The CDR3 spans 11 residues. Partial CDR3 DNA: TGTGCCAGCAGTGGGGACAGCCCG. This gives the protein CASSGDSP. The full CDR3 is CASSGDSPQYF.

In the case of this clone: The read terminates 3 residues before the CDR3 end, so the remaining end is supplied by the germline J gene. The rearrangement uses TRBV5-1 and TRBJ1-1, with 8 nucleotides matching TRBD1. V dropped 5 bases and J dropped 3; count of bases not matched to a gene: 6. Per the germline V gene, CDR1 is SGHRS and CDR2 is YFSETQ. The CDR3 loop spans 14 amino acids. Partial CDR3 DNA: TGCGCCAGCAGGCTACGACAGGGGTACACTGAA. It yields the protein CASRLRQGYTE. The whole CDR3 protein is CASRLRQGYTEAFF.

For this clone: The read terminates 3 residues ahead of where the CDR3 ends, so the germline J gene completes it. V usage is TRBV7-9 and J usage is TRBJ1-2; D not certain. Germline V CDR1 and CDR2: SEHNR, FQNEAQ (reference sequence). The CDR3 length is 12 residues. The CDR3 sequence: CASSWLTDTYTF. The part of the CDR3 DNA that was read is TGTGCCAGCAGTTGGTTAACAGATACC.

CDR3 sequence reads: CASSLGQLSYEQYF. The CDR3 bases that were read are TGTGCCAGCAGCCTCGGACAGCTCTCCTACGAG. V gene TRBV11-2 combines with J gene TRBJ2-7, with D maybe TRBD1 (6 bases). The read ends 3 residues early relative to the CDR3; the germline J gene fills the gap. There are 14 residues in the CDR3. CDR1 and CDR2 (germline): SGHAT, FQNNGV. Trimming removed 5 bases from V and 0 bases from J, with 11 bases in between.

CDR3 DNA (partial): TGTGCCTGGAGTGTAGGGCAGCTACCATTCAGCGGGGAG. It codes for CAWSVGQLPFSGE. The whole CDR3 protein reads CAWSVGQLPFSGELFF. The rearrangement links TRBV30 to TRBJ2-2, with D uncertain. Read data end 3 residues before the CDR3 end; the end is taken from the germline J gene. Germline CDR1 reads GTSNPN; CDR2 reads SVGIG (reference sequence). The CDR3 consists of 16 residues. The V end was cut by 0 bases, the J end by 7 bases, with 18 bases between.

About this clone: The missing CDR3 end, 3 residues past where the read stops, is filled in from the germline J gene. The chain uses TRBV2 and TRBJ2-2; 8 bases fit TRBD1. The CDR3 is 13 amino acids. V was clipped by 4 bases and J by 5 bases; unmatched bases: 0. Per germline, CDR1 SNHLY and CDR2 FYNNEI. CDR3 in amino acids: CASSGQGTGELFF. The CDR3 DNA, read in part, is TGTGCCAGCAGTGGACAGGGGACCGGGGAG.

About this clone: The read comes to an end 3 residues before the CDR3 does, leaving the germline J gene to fill in the end. The chain has TRBV2 and TRBJ1-5; 8 nucleotides align to TRBD1. The CDR3 contains 14 residues. Losses at the gene ends were 5 bases for V and 6 bases for J; bases not matched to a gene: 6. Per germline, CDR1 SNHLY and CDR2 FYNNEI. The sequenced part of the CDR3 DNA is TGTGCCAGCAGTCCGGGACAGGTAGTTCAGCCC. Translation: CASSPGQVVQP. The full CDR3 is CASSPGQVVQPQHF.

Concerning this clone itself: The read ends 3 residues early relative to the CDR3; the germline J gene fills the gap. This chain connects TRBV5-4 to TRBJ1-1; 9 bases line up with TRBD1. Germline CDR1 reads SGHNT; CDR2 reads YYREEE (reference sequence). This CDR3 has 16 residues. V gave up 3 bases and J gave up 1 base; unmatched junction bases: 7. The CDR3 region is CASSSGTGLANTEAFF. CDR3 bases read: TGTGCCAGCAGCTCCGGGACAGGGTTAGCGAACACTGAA.

For this clone: The read ends 3 residues shy of where the CDR3 ends; the end is completed using the germline J gene. The chain links TRBV11-3 to TRBJ1-4, with D uncertain. CDR3 length: 15 amino acids. From germline, CDR1 is SGHNT and CDR2 YENEEA. Trimming removed 1 base at V and 0 bases at J, with 6 bases between. CDR3 amino acids: CASSLGRATNEKLFF. The DNA read from the CDR3 is TGTGCCAGCAGCTTAGGGCGGGCAACTAATGAAAAA. Combining the CDR3 with reference TRBV11-3 and TRBJ1-4 gives the whole variable domain EAGVVQSPRYKIIEKKQPVAFWCNPISGHNTLYWYLQNLGQGPELLIRYENEEAVDDSQLPKDRFSAERLKGVDSTLKIQPAELGDSAVYLCASSLGRATNEKLFFGSGTQLSVL.

In regard to this clone: The read falls 3 residues short of the CDR3 end, and the missing part is taken from the germline J gene. V gene TRBV5-1 combines with J gene TRBJ1-2; 7 bases fit TRBD1. Trimming removed 4 bases from V and 4 bases from J; junction bases left unmatched: 10. CDR1 is SGHRS and CDR2 is YFSETQ in the germline V gene. The CDR3 loop spans 15 amino acids. The CDR3 bases that were read are TGCGCCAGCAGCGCTACTTTAGGGACAGTCTATGGC. Amino acid sequence: CASSATLGTVYG. The full CDR3 protein is CASSATLGTVYGYTF.

Incomplete CDR3 DNA: TGTGCTAGTGGTTTGCCCCCACTAGCGGACTACAATGAG. Its protein product is CASGLPPLADYNE. In full, the CDR3 is CASGLPPLADYNEQFF. V gene TRBV12-5 combines with J gene TRBJ2-1; 8 bases line up with TRBD2. Read coverage stops 3 residues before the CDR3 terminus; the germline J gene supplies the remainder. CDR3 length: 16 amino acids. From germline, CDR1 is LGHNT and CDR2 FRNRAP. V shed 2 bases, J shed 3 bases, and the junction held 6 bases outside the gene matches.

Note on this clone: Read data end 3 residues before the CDR3 end; the end is taken from the germline J gene. The chain carries TRBV7-2 and TRBJ1-2; the D is unclear. This CDR3 spans 15 amino acids. Germline V gene data show CDR1 as SGHTA and CDR2 as FQGNSA. The DNA read from the CDR3 is TGTGCCAGCAGCTTAGCAGACTCCCCCTACAATGAC. Its protein is CASSLADSPYND. The whole CDR3 protein reads CASSLADSPYNDYTF.

About this clone: The sequence runs out 3 residues before the end of the CDR3; the remainder is reconstructed from the germline J gene. This chain links TRBV30 with TRBJ1-2; D not certain. Germline V gene data show CDR1 as GTSNPN and CDR2 as SVGIG (reference sequence). This CDR3 has 14 residues. Trimming removed 4 bases from V and 0 bases from J, with 12 bases in between. This CDR3 is CAWTRGRANYGYTF. Partial CDR3 DNA: TGTGCCTGGACGCGCGGCAGAGCTAACTATGGC.

In regard to this clone: The CDR3 end is not reached by the read, which stops 3 residues before it; the germline J gene fills it in. The chain employs TRBV7-2 and TRBJ1-6; 8 nucleotides align to TRBD1. J was trimmed by 4 bases and V by 6 bases; bases with no gene match: 5. The CDR3 extends over 15 amino acids. Germline lookup yields CDR1 SGHTA and CDR2 FQGNSA. The CDR3 sequence is CASSWTGLYNSPLHF. The DNA read from the CDR3 is TGTGCCAGCAGTTGGACAGGGCTTTATAATTCACCC.

As to this clone: Read coverage stops 3 residues before the CDR3 terminus; the germline J gene supplies the remainder. This rearrangement joins TRBV7-9 to TRBJ2-4, with D perhaps matching TRBD1 (8 bases). The CDR3 runs 15 residues. Germline lookup yields CDR1 SEHNR and CDR2 FQNEAQ (reference sequence). CDR3 DNA (partial): TGTGCCAGCAGCTTAGAGGCAGGGACAGGCGGGGGT. It is translated as CASSLEAGTGGG. The CDR3 in its entirety is CASSLEAGTGGGQYF.

About this clone itself: The read comes to an end 3 residues before the CDR3 does, leaving the germline J gene to fill in the end. The chain is built from TRBV10-3 and TRBJ2-7, with 7 bases matching TRBD1. In germline, CDR1 is ENHRY, CDR2 SYGVKD. The trim removed 0 bases at V and 2 bases at J, leaving 13 bases unmatched. This CDR3 is 18 amino acids long. Partial CDR3 DNA: TGTGCCATCAGTGAGTCTTTACTCCGGTTAGGGACAGCCTACGAG. Translation: CAISESLLRLGTAYE. The full CDR3 protein reads CAISESLLRLGTAYEQYF.

As concerns this clone: The read halts 3 residues ahead of the CDR3 end, with the missing end drawn from the germline J gene. V and J are TRBV19 and TRBJ1-2; 7 bases are shared with TRBD1. The V and J ends lost 6 bases and 4 bases, in that order; junction bases with no gene match: 8. This CDR3 has 14 residues. CDR1 LNHDA and CDR2 SQIVND come from the germline V gene (reference sequence). Incomplete CDR3 DNA: TGTGCCAGTAGACCGGGACAGACCAGCTATGGC. Translation gives CASRPGQTSYG. The whole CDR3 region reads CASRPGQTSYGYTF.

In regard to this clone: The CDR3 is cut off 3 residues early in the read; its end comes from the germline J gene. This rearrangement joins TRBV7-9 to TRBJ2-4; 9 positions agree with TRBD1. The V gene's germline CDR1 is SEHNR and CDR2 FQNEAQ (reference sequence). This CDR3 region has 15 residues. The CDR3 protein is CASSIRDRENYGQYF. CDR3 DNA (partial): TGTGCCAGCAGCATCCGGGACAGGGAAAACTATGGT.

For this clone: The read ends 3 residues early relative to the CDR3; the germline J gene fills the gap. The chain couples TRBV19 to TRBJ2-1, with 8 bases identical to TRBD1. CDR3 length: 17 residues. Trimming removed 3 bases from V and 0 bases from J; junction bases left unmatched: 7. Per germline, CDR1 LNHDA and CDR2 SQIVND (reference sequence). This CDR3 reads CASSILQGASSYNEQFF. The DNA read from the CDR3 is TGTGCCAGTAGTATTCTCCAGGGGGCCAGCTCCTACAATGAG.

About this clone: The read terminates 3 residues ahead of where the CDR3 ends, so the germline J gene completes it. V usage is TRBV20-1 and J usage is TRBJ2-1, with TRBD2 identical over 9 bases. CDR1 is DFQATT, CDR2 SNEGSKA, per germline (reference sequence). This CDR3 has 15 amino acids. V lost 5 bases, J lost 6 bases, and 11 bases stayed unmatched. The CDR3 sequence: CSAPDSGSGSNEQFF. The sequenced CDR3 bases are TGCAGTGCTCCGGATAGCGGGAGCGGGTCCAATGAG.

In the case of this clone: The read finishes 3 residues shy of the CDR3 end, and the germline J gene is used to complete it. This rearrangement joins TRBV6-1 to TRBJ2-3; D is perhaps TRBD1 or TRBD2 (6 bases each). The V gene's germline CDR1 is MNHNS and CDR2 SASEGT. The CDR3 runs to 15 residues. CDR3 DNA, as far as it was read: TGTGCCAGCAGTGAAGCAGGGGGAGGCCATCAGCCG. Its protein is CASSEAGGGHQP. The whole CDR3 sequence is CASSEAGGGHQPQYF.

A remark on this clone: The read ends 3 residues before the CDR3 terminus; that terminus is restored from the germline J gene. This sequence joins TRBV20-1 and TRBJ2-7; 10 nucleotides agree with TRBD1. Germline trimming cut 1 base from V and 6 bases from J; bases unmatched to any gene: 6. Germline V gene data show CDR1 as DFQATT and CDR2 as SNEGSKA (reference sequence). The CDR3 runs 14 residues. CDR3 DNA, as far as it was read: TGCAGTGCTAGAGGTGGACAGGGGGTCGGCGAG. Translated, it gives CSARGGQGVGE. The entire CDR3 protein reads CSARGGQGVGEQYF.

Details on this clone: Read sequence stops 3 residues before the CDR3 end, and the germline J gene provides the missing end. The chain combines TRBV18 with TRBJ1-2; D remains unclear. The CDR3 covers 14 residues. Per germline, CDR1 KGHSH and CDR2 LQKENI. The part of the CDR3 DNA that was read is TGTGCCAGCTCACCCGTAGCGGGGTCCTACGAC. Encoded protein: CASSPVAGSYD. The whole CDR3 sequence reads CASSPVAGSYDYTF.

Of note for this clone: The read halts 3 residues ahead of the CDR3 end, with the missing end drawn from the germline J gene. The V gene is TRBV2, the J gene TRBJ1-2, with D uncertain. Germline CDR1 is SNHLY and CDR2 is FYNNEI. The germline V and J ends were trimmed by 2 bases and 4 bases, with 11 bases remaining between them. The CDR3 contains 14 residues. Here the CDR3 reads CASSELRVGYGYTF. CDR3 DNA, as far as it was read: TGTGCCAGCAGTGAATTGAGGGTGGGCTATGGC.

As to this clone: The read ends 3 residues early relative to the CDR3; the germline J gene fills the gap. The rearrangement joins TRBV29-1 to TRBJ2-1, with 10 nucleotides matching TRBD2. The CDR3 length is 13 residues. V lost 7 bases, J lost 6 bases, and 6 bases stayed unmatched. Germline V lookup: CDR1 SQVTM, CDR2 ANQGSEA. The CDR3 bases that were read are TGCAGCGCACCGGGACTAGCGCCCAATGAG. As protein: CSAPGLAPNE. The whole CDR3 is CSAPGLAPNEQFF.

As for this clone: The DNA ends 3 residues before the CDR3 does, and the rest of the CDR3 is filled in from the germline J gene. The chain recombines TRBV18 with TRBJ1-2; D call uncertain. Per the germline V gene, CDR1 is KGHSH and CDR2 is LQKENI. The CDR3 consists of 12 residues. CDR3 loop: CASSPDSDDYTF. The sequenced part of the CDR3 DNA is TGTGCCAGCTCACCGGACTCTGACGAC.

In the case of this clone: The read ends 3 residues early relative to the CDR3; the germline J gene fills the gap. The V and J genes are TRBV12-5 and TRBJ1-5; 7 bases fit TRBD1. V lost 5 bases and J lost 3; bases outside the gene matches: 10. Germline CDR1 reads LGHNT; CDR2 reads FRNRAP. This CDR3 contains 16 residues. The CDR3 bases that were read are TGTGCTAGTGGTCCCCGAGTACAGGGGCACAATCAGCCC. It encodes CASGPRVQGHNQP. In full, the CDR3 is CASGPRVQGHNQPQHF.

Turning to this clone: The read comes to an end 3 residues before the CDR3 does, leaving the germline J gene to fill in the end. This CDR3 is also generated by other DNA sequences in the sample. The chain recombines TRBV7-9 with TRBJ1-6; 9 bases fit TRBD1. Unmatched junction bases numbered 6, after V lost 5 bases and J lost 10 bases. CDR3 size: 14 residues. CDR1 is SEHNR, CDR2 FQNEAQ, per germline (reference sequence). The CDR3 protein is CASSRDRVGSPLHF. The covered CDR3 bases are TGTGCCAGCAGCCGGGACAGGGTGGGCTCACCC.